A selection of T cell receptor beta chains follows, all from one sample in a study of T cells in Graves' hyperthyroidism and ophthalmopathy. MiXCR was run by TCRdb on the multiplex PCR reads, yielding one entry per CDR3 protein. This table holds hundreds of thousands of distinct CDR3 sequences, 40% to 55% found once. The sample taken for sequencing was peripheral blood or thyroid tissue (not recorded which). These TCRs come from an adult man with Graves' disease, either hyperthyroidism or ophthalmopathy (not recorded which). Both conserved end residues are part of each CDR3. The order of the fields is clone size, V gene, J gene, D gene, CDR3 protein, CDR3 DNA. D genes are given only for firm matches. Clone size appears in some rows only: once, few, many, or a class for an expanded clone.

many,TRBV6-1,TRBJ2-5,NA,CASSESLSQETQYF,TGTGCCAGCAGTGAATCTCTCAGTCAAGAGACCCAGTACTTC
NA,TRBV24-1,TRBJ1-5,NA,CATSDSLTAQHF,TGTGCCACCAGTGATTCATTGACGGCCCAGCATTTT
many,TRBV2,TRBJ1-2,NA,CASSSGVLDNGYTF,TGTGCCAGCAGCTCAGGGGTTCTCGATAATGGCTACACCTTC
many,TRBV2,TRBJ1-1,TRBD1,CASRRTGGANTEAFF,TGTGCCAGCAGGAGGACAGGGGGCGCGAACACTGAAGCTTTCTTT
many,TRBV25-1,TRBJ2-7,NA,CASSVCRDLYEQYF,TGTGCCAGCAGTGTGTGCAGGGATCTCTACGAGCAGTACTTC
many,TRBV10-3,TRBJ1-2,TRBD1,CAISPIQGNYGYTF,TGTGCCATCAGCCCCATACAGGGGAACTATGGCTACACCTTC
many,TRBV7-3,TRBJ2-2,NA,CASSPVGGTGELFF,TGTGCCAGCAGCCCCGTGGGAGGCACCGGGGAGCTGTTTTTT
NA,TRBV7-9,TRBJ2-5,TRBD2,CASSLPGLVGFQETQYF,TGTGCCAGCAGTTTACCAGGACTAGTGGGTTTCCAAGAGACCCAGTACTTC
NA,TRBV2,TRBJ1-2,NA,CALLRDGDYGYTF,TGTGCGCTACTCAGGGACGGGGACTATGGCTACACCTTC
NA,TRBV24-1,TRBJ2-2,TRBD1,CATSEPGDRANTGELFF,TGTGCCACCAGTGAACCCGGGGACAGGGCGAACACCGGGGAGCTGTTTTTT
many,TRBV15,TRBJ1-6,NA,CATSRDRRGGSPLHF,TGTGCCACCAGCAGAGATCGGAGGGGTGGATCACCCCTCCACTTT
NA,TRBV2,TRBJ1-1,TRBD1,CASSTGGKAFF,TGTGCCAGCAGTACAGGGGGAAAAGCTTTCTTT
NA,TRBV6-5,TRBJ1-2,NA,CATGSSFWGSLNGYTF,TGTGCCACCGGATCCTCGTTCTGGGGGAGTCTTAATGGCTACACCTTC
NA,TRBV5-6,TRBJ1-6,NA,CASSLLTYETNSPLHF,TGTGCCAGCAGCTTGTTGACTTATGAGACGAATTCACCCCTCCACTTT
NA,TRBV11-2,TRBJ1-1,NA,CASSLVRVYTEAFF,TGTGCCAGCAGCTTGGTCCGGGTTTACACTGAAGCTTTCTTT
few,TRBV7-2,TRBJ1-1,TRBD1,CASSSTGTENTEAFF,TGTGCCAGCAGCTCTACCGGGACAGAGAACACTGAAGCTTTCTTT
NA,TRBV12-3/TRBV12-4,TRBJ2-5,TRBD1,CASTVQGAVETQYF,TGTGCCAGCACTGTCCAGGGGGCGGTGGAGACCCAGTACTTC
NA,TRBV20-1,TRBJ2-7,TRBD2,CSASPRLAASYEQYF,TGCAGTGCTAGTCCTAGGCTAGCGGCTTCCTACGAGCAGTACTTC
NA,TRBV10-3,TRBJ1-2,NA,CASLGGGRHYGYTF,TGTGCCAGCTTAGGTGGCGGCAGGCACTATGGCTACACCTTC
once,TRBV24-1,TRBJ2-2,NA,CASTVLGGELFF,TGTGCCAGCACAGTTCTAGGGGGGGAGCTGTTTTTT
few,TRBV2,TRBJ1-6,NA,CASSSFADYNSPLHF,TGTGCCAGCAGTTCCTTTGCAGACTATAATTCACCCCTCCACTTT
few,TRBV7-2,TRBJ2-7,NA,CASSWDGAYEQYF,TGTGCCAGCAGTTGGGACGGGGCCTACGAGCAGTACTTC
many,TRBV7-9,TRBJ2-7,TRBD2,CASSSALASGTYEQYF,TGTGCCAGCAGCTCCGCCCTGGCTAGCGGGACCTACGAGCAGTACTTC
NA,TRBV7-9,TRBJ2-7,NA,CASSQGFWGSEQYF,TGTGCCAGCAGCCAGGGATTTTGGGGGTCGGAGCAGTACTTC
NA,TRBV6-5,TRBJ1-5,NA,CASKSTGTNQPQHF,TGTGCCAGCAAGTCGACAGGCACGAATCAGCCCCAGCATTTT
many,TRBV10-1,TRBJ2-7,TRBD2,CASSLEREVYEQYF,TGCGCCAGCAGCCTAGAGCGGGAGGTCTACGAGCAGTACTTC
NA,TRBV2,TRBJ2-2,NA,CASSENRVHTGELFF,TGTGCCAGCAGTGAAAACAGGGTTCACACCGGGGAGCTGTTTTTT
NA,TRBV9,TRBJ1-3,TRBD1,CASSVTGTGVNTIYF,TGTGCCAGCAGCGTAACCGGGACAGGAGTAAACACCATATATTTT
NA,TRBV7-9,TRBJ2-7,NA,CASSLLDNRYEQYF,TGTGCCAGCAGCTTACTCGACAACCGCTACGAGCAGTACTTC
NA,TRBV7-9,TRBJ1-1,NA,CASSYFPVNTEAFF,TGTGCCAGCAGTTACTTCCCAGTGAACACTGAAGCTTTCTTT
NA,TRBV10-3,TRBJ1-1,TRBD1,CAIKGDRGQRAFF,TGTGCCATCAAGGGGGACAGGGGGCAGAGGGCTTTCTTT
few,TRBV2,TRBJ1-3,NA,CASQKVDSGNTIYF,TGTGCCAGCCAAAAAGTCGACTCTGGAAACACCATATATTTT
NA,TRBV7-8,TRBJ1-2,NA,CDSSQGPGYTF,TGTGACAGCAGCCAAGGTCCGGGCTACACCTTC
NA,TRBV9,TRBJ2-6,NA,CASSVEPGPGANVLTF,TGTGCCAGCAGCGTAGAGCCGGGTCCTGGGGCCAACGTCCTGACTTTC
many,TRBV7-2,TRBJ2-7,TRBD1,CASSLVFDRASEQYF,TGTGCCAGCAGCTTAGTGTTTGACAGGGCCTCCGAGCAGTACTTC
NA,TRBV9,TRBJ2-5,NA,CASSHYRDLGQETQYF,TGTGCCAGCAGCCATTACCGGGACTTGGGGCAAGAGACCCAGTACTTC
few,TRBV7-6,TRBJ1-4,NA,CASSQLAGASEKLFF,TGTGCCAGCAGCCAATTGGCGGGGGCTTCGGAAAAACTGTTTTTT
once,TRBV2,TRBJ1-6,TRBD1,CASSETGTNSPLHF,TGTGCCAGCAGCGAGACAGGGACTAATTCACCCCTCCACTTT
few,TRBV5-1,TRBJ1-4,NA,CASSLAQGYNEKLFF,TGCGCCAGCAGCTTGGCCCAGGGTTATAATGAAAAACTGTTTTTT
few,TRBV25-1,TRBJ1-1,NA,CASKRQVEGPEAFF,TGTGCCAGCAAGCGACAGGTCGAGGGTCCTGAAGCTTTCTTT
many,TRBV25-1,TRBJ2-3,NA,CASSDAQTLPTDTQYF,TGTGCCAGCAGTGACGCACAGACACTTCCCACAGATACGCAGTATTTT
NA,TRBV5-1,TRBJ1-2,TRBD1,CASSVTRTGLVDGYTF,TGTGCCAGCAGCGTAACCAGGACAGGGTTGGTTGATGGCTACACCTTC
NA,TRBV9,TRBJ2-2,NA,CASSVGQSSIVAGELFF,TGTGCCAGCAGCGTCGGGCAGTCCAGCATTGTTGCCGGGGAGCTGTTTTTT
NA,TRBV10-3,TRBJ1-1,NA,CAISESQGMNTEAFF,TGTGCCATCAGTGAGTCTCAGGGGATGAACACTGAAGCTTTCTTT
few,TRBV6-1,TRBJ1-1,NA,CASSETRSTEAFF,TGTGCCAGCAGTGAGACAAGGAGCACTGAAGCTTTCTTT
few,TRBV7-9,TRBJ1-4,NA,CASSLTVFSTNEKLFF,TGTGCCAGCAGCTTGACAGTATTCTCAACTAATGAAAAACTGTTTTTT
many,TRBV25-1,TRBJ1-6,NA,CASSDGHNSPLHF,TGTGCCAGCAGTGATGGGCATAATTCACCCCTCCACTTT
NA,TRBV2,TRBJ2-7,NA,CASSPPLGPYEQYF,TGTGCCAGCTCACCACCTTTAGGTCCCTACGAGCAGTACTTC